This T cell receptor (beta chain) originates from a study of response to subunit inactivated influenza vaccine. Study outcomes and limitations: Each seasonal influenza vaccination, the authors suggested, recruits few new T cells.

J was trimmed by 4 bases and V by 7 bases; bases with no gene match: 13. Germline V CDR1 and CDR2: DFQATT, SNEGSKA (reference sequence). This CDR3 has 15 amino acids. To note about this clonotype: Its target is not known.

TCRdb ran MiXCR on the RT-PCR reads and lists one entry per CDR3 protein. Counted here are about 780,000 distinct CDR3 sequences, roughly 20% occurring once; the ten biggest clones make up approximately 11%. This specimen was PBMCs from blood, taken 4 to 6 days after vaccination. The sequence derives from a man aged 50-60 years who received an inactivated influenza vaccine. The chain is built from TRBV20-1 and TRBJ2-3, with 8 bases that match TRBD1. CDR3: CSVHDSGTGADTQYF. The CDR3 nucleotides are TGCAGTGTTCACGATTCCGGGACAGGAGCAGATACGCAGTATTTT.